This is a list of T cell receptor beta chains from one sample in a study of T-cell reconstitution after alpha-beta-depleted transplantation in children. One entry per CDR3 protein, called by TCRdb with MiXCR from the PCR reads. This table holds 100,000 to 120,000 distinct CDR3 sequences, almost 6.5% found once. Here the sequenced sample was PBMCs, mostly from graft donor cells, taken 360 days after TCRalphabeta/CD19-depleted stem cell transplant. Receptor source: a male patient between 2 and 10 years old who had a stem cell transplant for acute lymphoblastic leukemia, so the T cells may come from the graft donor. Each CDR3 is given with its conserved first and last residue. The D gene is left open where the match is weak. Not every row has a clone size; where given, it reads once, few, many or a size class.

v_call,d_call,clone_size,j_call,cdr3_nt,cdr3_aa
TRBV7-9,.,.,TRBJ2-6,TGTGCCAGCAGCTTAGGCGGGATGGTCTCTGGGGCCAACGTCCTGACTTTC,CASSLGGMVSGANVLTF
TRBV7-9,TRBD2,many,TRBJ2-7,TGTGCCAGCGCTTGGGGGGGAGACGAGCAGTACTTC,CASAWGGDEQYF
TRBV4-3,TRBD2,many,TRBJ2-3,TGCGCCAGCAGCCAAGGCGGGAGGCCCACAGATACGCAGTATTTT,CASSQGGRPTDTQYF
TRBV2,TRBD1,many,TRBJ2-5,TGTGCCAGCAGAGGACAGGGAAGGGGGACCCAGTACTTC,CASRGQGRGTQYF
TRBV4-3,TRBD1,many,TRBJ1-1,TGCGCCAGCAGCCAAGAAGGGACAGGGCCAGAGAGCATGAACACTGAAGCTTTCTTT,CASSQEGTGPESMNTEAFF
TRBV11-2,.,few,TRBJ1-3,TGTGCCAGCAGCTTAGGTTTCCTACGTACTGCATTGAGGGGAAACACCATATATTTT,CASSLGFLRTALRGNTIYF
TRBV9,.,.,TRBJ2-1,TGTGCCAGCAGCGTAGGGGCAGACTCCTACAATGAGCAGTTCTTC,CASSVGADSYNEQFF
TRBV6-2/TRBV6-3,.,many,TRBJ2-3,TGTGCCAGCAGCTCCCCAGTGACAGATACGCAGTATTTT,CASSSPVTDTQYF
TRBV20-1,.,.,TRBJ2-3,TGCAGTGCCCGTGTCCCGCCCCCCCCAGATACGCAGTATTTT,CSARVPPPPDTQYF
TRBV12-3/TRBV12-4,.,many,TRBJ2-2,TGTGCCACAAAGTGGGGCGGGGAGCTGTTTTTT,CATKWGGELFF
TRBV10-3,.,.,TRBJ2-7,TGTGCCATTCTTAAAACCGAGTCCTACGAGCAGTACTTC,CAILKTESYEQYF
TRBV7-9,.,many,TRBJ2-3,TGTGCCAGCAGCTTATCCGATACGCAGTATTTT,CASSLSDTQYF
TRBV10-3,.,.,TRBJ2-6,TGTGCCATCAGTGAGTCATGGGAGGTGGGGGCTGGGGCCAACGTCCTGACTTTC,CAISESWEVGAGANVLTF
TRBV2,.,many,TRBJ2-1,TGTGCCAGCAGTGGCCTAGGGGCGGTCTTC,CASSGLGAVF
TRBV7-2,.,many,TRBJ2-1,TGTGCCAGCAGCCCCCGACTAGTCTTCAATGAGCAGTTCTTC,CASSPRLVFNEQFF
TRBV20-1,TRBD2,many,TRBJ2-1,TGCAGTGCTAGATTAGCGGGAGTTTACAATGAGCAGTTCTTC,CSARLAGVYNEQFF